This record covers a single TCR beta chain. The antigen is not known. Clones were read by immunoSEQ multiplex PCR, and TCRdb kept only the in-frame ones, dropping some. The sample holds 75,000 to 95,000 clones, 95% to 98% seen once. The data were taken from a study of cytomegalovirus exposure and HLA in healthy donors. Points from the study as a whole: The authors listed about 170 TCR beta chains as cytomegalovirus-associated.

The donors belonged to the roughly 110-subject validation cohort, separate from the roughly 650-subject first cohort. Specimen: PBMCs. This sequence originates from a young man in good health and CMV-seronegative.

The CDR3 here is CASSYSAHSYEQYF. CDR3 sequence (DNA): TGTGCCAGCAGTTACTCCGCGCACTCCTACGAGCAGTACTTC. The V gene is TRBV6-5, the J gene TRBJ2-7; D gene ambiguous. There are 14 residues in the CDR3. The germline V and J ends were trimmed by 0 bases and 0 bases, with 6 bases remaining between them. Germline V CDR1 and CDR2: MNHEY, SVGAGI.